This T cell receptor beta chain is drawn from a study of radiation and T cells in renal cell carcinoma. Broader study findings: Baseline intratumoral clonotype presence is unknown without pretreatment biopsies. From baseline, blood top tumor clonotypes peaked at 2 weeks post-radiation.

The CDR3 totals 15 residues. Germline V gene data show CDR1 as LNHDA and CDR2 as SQIVND (reference sequence). V was pared by 4 bases and J by 7 bases, with 7 bases of the junction left unmatched. Profiled with immunoSEQ multiplex PCR; TCRdb holds only in-frame clones, not every one. The sample gives roughly 60,000 clones, around three quarters of which show up once; roughly 7.4% is in the top ten. Time point specified: blood 2 weeks post-SBRT. Treatment defined: 15 Gy SBRT to primary tumor, nephrectomy 4 weeks later. Serial blood draws occurred at baseline and 2 and 4 weeks post-SBRT. This renal cell carcinoma was of the clear cell type. Notes on this clone: Its antigen is not identified.

The chain has TRBV19 and TRBJ2-2; 9 bases agree with TRBD1. The sample was blood, taken from a patient whose treatment included radiotherapy and nephrectomy. This clonotype originated in a man aged 55 to 70 with renal cell carcinoma. CDR3 protein: CASSTHRGLGGELFF. The CDR3 DNA reads as TGTGCCAGTAGTACCCACAGGGGGCTAGGCGGGGAGCTGTTTTTT.